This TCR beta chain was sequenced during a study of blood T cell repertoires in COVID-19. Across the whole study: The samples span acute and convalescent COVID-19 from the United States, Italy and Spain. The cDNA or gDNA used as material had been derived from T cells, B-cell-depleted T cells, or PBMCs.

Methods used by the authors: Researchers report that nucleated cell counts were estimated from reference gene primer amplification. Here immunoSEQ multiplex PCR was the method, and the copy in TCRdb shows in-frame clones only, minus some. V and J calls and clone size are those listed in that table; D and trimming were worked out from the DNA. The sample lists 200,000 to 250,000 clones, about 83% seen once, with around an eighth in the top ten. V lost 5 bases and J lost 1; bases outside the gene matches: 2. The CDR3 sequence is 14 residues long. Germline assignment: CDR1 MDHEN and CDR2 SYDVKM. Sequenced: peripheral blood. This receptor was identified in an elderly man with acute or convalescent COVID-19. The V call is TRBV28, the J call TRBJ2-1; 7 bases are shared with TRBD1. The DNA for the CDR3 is TGTGCCAGCAGTCAGGGGGTTTCCTACAATGAGCAGTTCTTC. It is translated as CASSQGVSYNEQFF.